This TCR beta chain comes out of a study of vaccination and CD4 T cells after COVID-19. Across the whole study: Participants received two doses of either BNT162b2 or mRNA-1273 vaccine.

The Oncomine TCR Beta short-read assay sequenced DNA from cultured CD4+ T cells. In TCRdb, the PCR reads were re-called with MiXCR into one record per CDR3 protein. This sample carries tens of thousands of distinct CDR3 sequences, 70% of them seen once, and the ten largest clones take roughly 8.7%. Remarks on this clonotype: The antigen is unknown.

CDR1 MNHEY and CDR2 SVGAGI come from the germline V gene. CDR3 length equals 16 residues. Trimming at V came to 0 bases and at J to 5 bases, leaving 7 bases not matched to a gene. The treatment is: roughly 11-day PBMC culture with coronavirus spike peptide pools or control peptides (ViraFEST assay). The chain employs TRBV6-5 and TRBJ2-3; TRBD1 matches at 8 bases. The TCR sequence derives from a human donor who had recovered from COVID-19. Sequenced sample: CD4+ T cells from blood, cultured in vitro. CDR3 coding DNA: TGTGCCAGCAGTTACTCGAAAGCAGGGGGCCTAGATACGCAGTATTTT. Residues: CASSYSKAGGLDTQYF.